Below, one T cell receptor beta chain is given with its context. Its antigen is still unknown. One end of the junction does not line up with germline, which may come from a read error. There are 17 residues in the CDR3. Germline V gene data show CDR1 as SNHLY and CDR2 as FYNNEI. Researchers took RNA transcripts and amplified the TCR beta CDR3 regions from them. The HTBI set primed first-round TCR CDR3 RT-PCR. TCRdb re-derived calls from the multiplex PCR reads in MiXCR, one entry per CDR3 protein. The data show about 700,000 distinct CDR3 sequences, with 45% seen just once and 7% to 7.5% held by the top ten. These data originate in a study of T cells in Graves' hyperthyroidism and ophthalmopathy. Study outcomes and limitations: Expanded thyroid clonotypes (above 0.001) were mostly also found in blood. By a 13 V-J model, ophthalmopathy was set apart from stable hyperthyroidism. Progression to ophthalmopathy was predicted a median of 6.5 months early.

The diagnostic basis comprised clinical symptoms, serum thyroxine and TRAb, thyroid ultrasound and orbital computed tomography. Sequenced: peripheral blood or thyroid tissue (not recorded which). The V call is TRBV2, the J call TRBJ2-5; 11 positions match TRBD2. The receptor was isolated from an adult man with Graves' disease, either hyperthyroidism or ophthalmopathy (not recorded which). The CDR3 region is CASRAGTSGAYQETHYF. CDR3 DNA sequence: TGTGCCAGCAGAGCGGGGACTAGCGGAGCCTACCAAGAGACCCATTACTTC.